Given below is one TCR beta chain in context. Its target is unknown. Other nucleotide sequences from this sample produce the same CDR3. This CDR3 has 16 amino acids. CDR1 and CDR2 (germline): MNHEY, SVGAGI. These data are taken from a study of OX40 agonist ivuxolimab in advanced cancers. The wider study: Patients were given ivuxolimab, an antibody that agonizes OX40 (CD134).

The study sampled blood at baseline, cycle 4 day 1, and cycle 7 day 1. Here immunoSEQ multiplex PCR was the method, and the copy in TCRdb shows in-frame clones only, minus some. The sample holds more than 75,000 clones, approximately 81% seen once. Broader study findings: Some of the nonresponding patients also showed low levels of normalized T-cell clonal expansion.

This chain joins TRBV6-5 and TRBJ2-5, with D tentatively TRBD2 (5 bases). Matching the DNA end better, TRBJ2-7 makes the J call doubtful. The sequenced sample was CD4+ or CD8+ T cells sorted from blood, obtained in a trial of the OX40 agonist ivuxolimab. This receptor was obtained from an adult with an advanced solid tumor such as melanoma, head and neck, liver or kidney cancer. CDR3 DNA: TGTGCCAGCAGTTACTCTGGCGGGTTTAGCTCCTACGAGCAGTACTTC. It translates to CASSYSGGFSSYEQYF.